This entry describes one T cell receptor beta chain. Its specificity is unknown. Germline values: CDR1 SGHTA, CDR2 FQGNSA. The CDR3 length is 15 residues. V was pared by 1 base and J by 4 bases, with 11 bases between. These data are taken from a study of shared clonotypes between healthy human individuals. Points from the study as a whole: Memory subsets generally showed lower estimated richness than naive subsets. Lower generation probabilities were found for non-shared clonotypes than for those shared by all four donors.

Generated by immunoSEQ multiplex PCR, the TCRdb table keeps only in-frame clones and is missing some. The sample lists about 1.1 million clones, more than 75% seen once, with around 0.47% in the top ten. Sequenced input: memory CD4+ T cells from PBMCs. Subset noted: CD45RA-negative fraction. The V gene is TRBV7-2, the J gene TRBJ1-5; D possibly corresponds to TRBD1 (5 bases). This TCR came from a man aged 18 to 30 in good health. Some clones in this sample may be carry-over from other donors' samples. CDR3 nucleotide sequence: TGTGCCAGCAGCTTAGGGCGACAGATTAATCAGCCCCAGCATTTT. Its translation: CASSLGRQINQPQHF.